This TCR beta chain was sequenced for a study of OX40 agonist ivuxolimab in advanced cancers. In the study overall: Patients were infused with ivuxolimab every 2 weeks at 0.01 to 10 mg/kg.

Germline assignment: CDR1 MGHRA and CDR2 YSYEKL. The CDR3 length is 15 residues. Trimming removed 2 bases from V and 4 bases from J, with 12 bases in between. This table comes from immunoSEQ multiplex PCR, and its TCRdb copy is limited to in-frame clones, with some not included. The sample holds tens of thousands of clones; roughly 80% are singletons and the top ten take 26%. The clonotype originates from an adult with an advanced solid tumor such as melanoma, head and neck, liver or kidney cancer. The sample here was CD4+ or CD8+ T cells sorted from blood, taken in a trial of the OX40 agonist ivuxolimab. The chain joins TRBV4-1 to TRBJ1-5, with D maybe TRBD1 (6 bases). The CDR3: CASSQLQGSNQPQHF. DNA of the CDR3: TGCGCCAGCAGCCAACTACAGGGTTCGAATCAGCCCCAGCATTTT.